The clone carrying this T cell receptor (beta chain) was found a few times. Antigen specificity is unknown. The data were obtained in a study of T cells after yellow fever vaccination. For the study at large: Fractions with few cells were prepared using SMART-Seq v4 Ultra Low Input.

General study findings and limits: Among primary-vaccination clones, most reappeared after the booster, at 96% for CD4 and more than 75% for CD8. Weaker overall, the secondary response nonetheless peaked faster (day 5 versus 15).

Universal primer sites and UMIs were introduced during 5'RACE template-switching synthesis of TCR cDNA. One entry per CDR3 protein, called by TCRdb with MiXCR from the 5' RACE reads. The sample lists roughly 250,000 distinct CDR3 sequences; around 13% were seen once. This sequence originates from a man aged 25-40 years who received the YFV17D yellow fever vaccine. The sequencing used CD4+ T cells sorted from PBMCs, collected 45 days after the yellow fever booster vaccination.

In nucleotides, the CDR3 is TGTGCCAGCAGCCGGAGCGAAGGGGGTAGTGGGCAGTTCTTC. Its protein is CASSRSEGGSGQFF. The chain has TRBV6-5 and TRBJ2-1, with D maybe TRBD1 (6 bases). Trimming took off 6 bases at V and 12 bases at J, with 21 bases between the two ends. Germline-derived CDR1 and CDR2 are MNHEY and SVGAGI. The CDR3 is 14 amino acids.